This T cell receptor (beta chain) was sequenced during a study of response to subunit inactivated influenza vaccine. Whole-study results and caveats: The study's authors posited that every seasonal influenza vaccination enlists few new T cells.

Each CDR3 protein is one row after TCRdb ran MiXCR on the RT-PCR reads. The sample yields more than 450,000 distinct CDR3 sequences, roughly 10% seen once. Germline CDR1 and CDR2: MRHNA and SNTAGT. There are 14 residues in the CDR3. The ends were cut back, 4 bases at V and 5 bases at J, with 13 bases in the middle. This clonotype showed up many times. The target antigen is unknown. The same data also went into a second study, on T cells expressing NK-cell markers. That paper notes: TCR beta cDNA was made by 5'RACE template switching with UMIs. Of the CD8+ T cells in six donors, about 1.0-7.5% belonged to dominant NKG2C+ clonotypes. The CD3+CD56-NKG2C+ fraction was also led by these clonotypes in a few donors. Whether the expanded NKG2C+ T cell clones recognized HCMV remained unclear.

V gene TRBV6-4 combines with J gene TRBJ2-3; TRBD1 is a possible D gene (6 bases). The TCR comes from a man aged 45-65 years who received an inactivated influenza vaccine. Sample: PBMCs from blood, taken on the day of vaccination. DNA for the CDR3: TGTGCCAGCAGTGGTACCCAGGGGAAAGATACGCAGTATTTT. The encoded protein is CASSGTQGKDTQYF.